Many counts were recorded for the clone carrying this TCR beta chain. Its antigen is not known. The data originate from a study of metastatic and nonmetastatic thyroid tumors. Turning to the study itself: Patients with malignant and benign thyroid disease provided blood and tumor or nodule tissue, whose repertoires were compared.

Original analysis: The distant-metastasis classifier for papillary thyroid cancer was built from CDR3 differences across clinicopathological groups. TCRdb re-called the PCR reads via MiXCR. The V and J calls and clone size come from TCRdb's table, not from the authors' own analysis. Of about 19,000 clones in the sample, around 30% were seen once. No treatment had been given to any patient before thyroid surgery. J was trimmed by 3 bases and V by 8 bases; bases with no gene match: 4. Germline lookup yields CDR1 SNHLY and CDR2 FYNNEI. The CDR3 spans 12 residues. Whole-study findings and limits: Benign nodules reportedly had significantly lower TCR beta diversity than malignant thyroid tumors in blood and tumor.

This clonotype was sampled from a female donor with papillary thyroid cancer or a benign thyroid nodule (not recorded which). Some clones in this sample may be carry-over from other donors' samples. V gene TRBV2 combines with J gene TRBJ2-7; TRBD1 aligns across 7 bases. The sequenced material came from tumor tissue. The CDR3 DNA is TGTGCCAGCTCTCAGGGGGACTACGAGCAGTACTTC. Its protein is CASSQGDYEQYF.